This T cell receptor beta chain derives from a study of blood T cell repertoires in COVID-19 (dated by TCRdb to 2020 to 2021). About the study as a whole: Collaborator samples came from the United States, Italy and Spain and covered acute and convalescent phases of COVID-19. Where available, HLA class I and class II types were obtained from metadata supplied by the sample provider rather than from assay-based typing. A freely available public database, intended as a resource for researchers studying the immune response to SARS-CoV-2, is where the repertoires were released. The prospective study material was composed of cDNA or gDNA derived from T cells, B-cell-depleted T cells, or PBMCs. The samples were drawn from the first 160 participants of the ongoing ImmuneRACE study and from 950 to 1,500 subjects provided by 6 global collaborators. The sample metadata nearly always contained a de-identified subject ID, COVID-19 status, age in years and sex. The dataset comprised deeply sampled blood TCRbeta repertoires from subjects exposed to, actively infected with, or recovered from COVID-19.

The V end gives up 3 bases and the J end 4 bases, leaving 4 bases in the junction not matched to a gene. The CDR3 numbers 14 residues from cysteine through phenylalanine. Only the CDR3 DNA is retained, 42 bases long and in frame from the first base. The germline V gene encodes CDR1 SGHAT and CDR2 FQNNGV. Points the paper makes about the study in general: The quantity of clinical and demographic metadata differed by source and by participant and was supplied without curation.

At one collaborating source in Seattle, patients were enrolled during active infection and were followed longitudinally through the course of disease. Each collaborating institution followed its own protocols to collect whole blood in K2EDTA tubes. For TCRbeta analysis, collaborator samples were shipped as frozen whole blood, as isolated PBMCs, or as DNA extracted from either sample type. TCRbeta CDR3 regions were amplified from genomic DNA using the immunoSEQ Assay, a bias-controlled multiplex PCR. The original methods were these. Nucleated cell counts per sample were estimated from amplification of reference gene primers within the assay. Sequence reads were collapsed and filtered to measure the absolute abundance of every unique TCRbeta CDR3 rearrangement. Productive Simpson clonality was computed per sample as the square root of Simpson's diversity index over productive rearrangements. TCRdb carries this immuneACCESS record with in-frame sequences only. Its versions omit some clonotypes, under half of them owing to an unresolved V gene in the studies checked, with the rest unexplained. V, J and clone size derive from that table, while D and trimming were established from the DNA sequence. The sample table records roughly 180,000 clones; roughly 76% of these occur just once. The ten largest clonotypes hold more than 9.5% of the sample.

With respect to this clone: Its antigen is not yet known. Base quality data are lacking; no much larger clone is found one base away.

The chain is assembled from TRBV11-2 and TRBJ1-1, and 8 bases in between align with TRBD1. Sequencing input: peripheral blood. The sequence was collected from a woman aged 40 to 50 with COVID-19, enrolled during active disease. The base sequence is TGTGCCAGCAGCTTCAGGGGGCGGGGCACTGAAGCTTTCTTT. This codes for CASSFRGRGTEAFF.